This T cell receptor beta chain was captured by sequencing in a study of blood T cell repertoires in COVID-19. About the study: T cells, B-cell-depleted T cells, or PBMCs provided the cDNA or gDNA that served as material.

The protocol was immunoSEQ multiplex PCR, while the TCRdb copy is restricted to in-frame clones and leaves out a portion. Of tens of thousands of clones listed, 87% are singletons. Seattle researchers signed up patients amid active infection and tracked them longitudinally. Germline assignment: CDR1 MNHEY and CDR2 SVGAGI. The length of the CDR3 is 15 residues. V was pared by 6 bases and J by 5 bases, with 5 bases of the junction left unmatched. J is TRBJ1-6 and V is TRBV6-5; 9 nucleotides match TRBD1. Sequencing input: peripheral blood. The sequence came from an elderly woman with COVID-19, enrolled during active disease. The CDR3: CASSSDRGNNSPLHF. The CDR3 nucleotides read TGTGCCAGCAGCTCGGACAGGGGAAATAATTCACCCCTCCACTTT.